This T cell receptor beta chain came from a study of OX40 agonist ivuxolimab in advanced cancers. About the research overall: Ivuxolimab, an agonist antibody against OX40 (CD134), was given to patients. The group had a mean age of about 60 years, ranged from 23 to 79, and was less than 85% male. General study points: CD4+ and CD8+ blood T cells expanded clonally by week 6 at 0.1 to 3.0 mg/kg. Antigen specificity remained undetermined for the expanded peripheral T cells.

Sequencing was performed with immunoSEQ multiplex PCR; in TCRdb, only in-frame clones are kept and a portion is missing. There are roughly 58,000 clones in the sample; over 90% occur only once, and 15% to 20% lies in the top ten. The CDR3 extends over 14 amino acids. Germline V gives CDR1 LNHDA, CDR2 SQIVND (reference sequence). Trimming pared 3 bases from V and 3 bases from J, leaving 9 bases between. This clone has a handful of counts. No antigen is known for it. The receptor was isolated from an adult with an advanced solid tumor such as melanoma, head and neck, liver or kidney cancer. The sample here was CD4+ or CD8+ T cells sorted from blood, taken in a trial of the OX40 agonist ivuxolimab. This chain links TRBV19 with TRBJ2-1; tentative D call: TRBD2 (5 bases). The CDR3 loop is CASSISGIYNEQFF. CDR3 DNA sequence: TGTGCCAGTAGTATTTCGGGGATCTACAATGAGCAGTTCTTC.